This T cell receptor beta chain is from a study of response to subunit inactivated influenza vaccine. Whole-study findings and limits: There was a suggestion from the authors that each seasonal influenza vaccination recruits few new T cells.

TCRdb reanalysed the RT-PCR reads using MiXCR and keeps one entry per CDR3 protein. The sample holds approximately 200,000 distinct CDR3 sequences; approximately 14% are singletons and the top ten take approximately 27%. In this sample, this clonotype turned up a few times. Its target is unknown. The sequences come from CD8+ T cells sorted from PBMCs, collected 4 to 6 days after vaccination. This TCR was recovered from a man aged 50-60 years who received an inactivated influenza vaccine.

The CDR3 spells CASSPLGLAGSTDTQYF. DNA of the CDR3: TGTGCCAGCAGTCCCCTGGGACTAGCGGGGAGCACAGATACGCAGTATTTT. The chain employs TRBV28 and TRBJ2-3; TRBD2 aligns across 13 bases. V lost 5 bases and J lost 0; bases outside the gene matches: 5. Germline V gives CDR1 MDHEN, CDR2 SYDVKM. The CDR3 has 17 residues.